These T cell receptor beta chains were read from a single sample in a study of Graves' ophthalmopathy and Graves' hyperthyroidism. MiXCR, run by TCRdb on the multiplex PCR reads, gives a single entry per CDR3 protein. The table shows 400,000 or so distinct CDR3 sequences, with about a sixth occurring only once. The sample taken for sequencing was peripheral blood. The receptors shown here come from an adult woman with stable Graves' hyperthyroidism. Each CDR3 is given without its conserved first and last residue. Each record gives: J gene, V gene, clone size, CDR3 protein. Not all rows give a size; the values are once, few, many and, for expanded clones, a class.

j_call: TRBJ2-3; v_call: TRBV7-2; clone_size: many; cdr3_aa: ASSLLTLTDTQY
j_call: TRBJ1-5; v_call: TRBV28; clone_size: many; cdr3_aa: ASRAHHSNQPQH
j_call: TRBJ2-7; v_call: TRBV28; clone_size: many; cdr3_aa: ASSSPSTSGRVYEQY
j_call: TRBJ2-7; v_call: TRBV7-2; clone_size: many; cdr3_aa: ASSRGRISYEQY
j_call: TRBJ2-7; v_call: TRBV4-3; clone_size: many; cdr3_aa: ASSQTFLAGDLYEQY
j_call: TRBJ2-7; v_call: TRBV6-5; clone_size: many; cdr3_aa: ASSSGGSIYEQY
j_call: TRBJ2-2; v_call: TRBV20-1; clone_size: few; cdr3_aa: SARDREANTGELF
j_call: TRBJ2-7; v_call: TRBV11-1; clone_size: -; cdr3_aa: ASSLLAHSDIEEQY
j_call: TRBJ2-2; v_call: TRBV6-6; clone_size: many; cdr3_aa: ASSHMPHGWESNTGELF
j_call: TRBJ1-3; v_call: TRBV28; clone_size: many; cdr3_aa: ASSGGTGLSGNTIY
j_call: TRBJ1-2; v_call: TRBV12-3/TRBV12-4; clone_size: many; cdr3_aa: ASSFSRRGRYGYT
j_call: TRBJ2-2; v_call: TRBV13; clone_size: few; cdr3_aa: ASSPGTSGRVDTGELF
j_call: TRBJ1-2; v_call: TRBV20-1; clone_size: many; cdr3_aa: SAMRGFYGYT
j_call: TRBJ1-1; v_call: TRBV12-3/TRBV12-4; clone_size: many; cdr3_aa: ASSLAGQADTEAF
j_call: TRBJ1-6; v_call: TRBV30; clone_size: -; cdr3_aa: AWRWDSSGSPLH
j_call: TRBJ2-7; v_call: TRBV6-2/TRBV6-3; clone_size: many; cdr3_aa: ASSTNPSGPYEQY
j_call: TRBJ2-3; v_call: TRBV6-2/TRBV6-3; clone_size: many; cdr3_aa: ASRPSTDTQY
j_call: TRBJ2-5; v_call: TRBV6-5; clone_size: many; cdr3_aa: ASSYQGGVLETQY
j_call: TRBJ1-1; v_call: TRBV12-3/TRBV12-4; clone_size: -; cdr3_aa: ASSFGQGGSEAF
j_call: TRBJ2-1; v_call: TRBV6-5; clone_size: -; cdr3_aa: ASSYSLRGRLYNEQF
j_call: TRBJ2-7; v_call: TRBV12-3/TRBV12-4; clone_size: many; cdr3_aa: ASSLVGGGSSYEQY
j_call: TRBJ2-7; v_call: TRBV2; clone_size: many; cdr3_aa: ASRGLRGGYEQY
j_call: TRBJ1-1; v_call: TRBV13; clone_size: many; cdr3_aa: ASSLGGGFPVNTEAF
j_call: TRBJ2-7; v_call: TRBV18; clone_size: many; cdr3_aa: ASSPLPSNSYEQY
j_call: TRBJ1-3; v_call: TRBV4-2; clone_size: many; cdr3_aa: ASSQERTPGNTIY
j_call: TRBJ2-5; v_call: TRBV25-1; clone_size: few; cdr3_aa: ASSEGRGSGETQY
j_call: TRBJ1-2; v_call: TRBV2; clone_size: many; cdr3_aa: ASSEWGAYGYT
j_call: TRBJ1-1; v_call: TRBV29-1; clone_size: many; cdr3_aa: SVRDRGRAEAF
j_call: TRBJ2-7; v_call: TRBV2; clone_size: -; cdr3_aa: ASSALAGRYEQY
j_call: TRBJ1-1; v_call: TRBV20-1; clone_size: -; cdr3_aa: SANRDSDTEAF
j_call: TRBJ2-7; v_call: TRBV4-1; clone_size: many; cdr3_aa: ASSQGGLAAYYEQY
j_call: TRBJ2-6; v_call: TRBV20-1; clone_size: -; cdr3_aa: SGANVLT
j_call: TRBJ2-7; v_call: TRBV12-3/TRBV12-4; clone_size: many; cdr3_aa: ASSFIKGRGSYEQY
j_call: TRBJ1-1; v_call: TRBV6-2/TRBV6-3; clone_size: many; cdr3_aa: ASTDRVNTEAF
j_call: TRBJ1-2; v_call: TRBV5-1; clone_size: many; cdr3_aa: ASSLKVGGYT
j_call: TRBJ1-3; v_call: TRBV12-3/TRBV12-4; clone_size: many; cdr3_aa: ASSLGLTLSGNTIY
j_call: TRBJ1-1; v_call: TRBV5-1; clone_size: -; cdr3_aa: ASSLLAGSTNTEAF
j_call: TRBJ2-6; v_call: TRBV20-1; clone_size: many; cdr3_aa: SMKNSGANVLT
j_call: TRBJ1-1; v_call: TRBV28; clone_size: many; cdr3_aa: ASSFVDTPNTEAF
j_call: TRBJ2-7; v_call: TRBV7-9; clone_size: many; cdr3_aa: ASSTWDRSENEQY
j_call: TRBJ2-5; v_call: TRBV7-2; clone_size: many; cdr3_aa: ASSLGSRGSETQY
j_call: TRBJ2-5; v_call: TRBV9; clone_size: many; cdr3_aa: ASSVASGVQETQY
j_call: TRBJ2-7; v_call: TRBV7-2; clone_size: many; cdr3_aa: ASSPRSGSNYEQY
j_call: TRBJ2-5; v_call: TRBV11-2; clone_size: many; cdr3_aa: ASSLGGLGGKETQY
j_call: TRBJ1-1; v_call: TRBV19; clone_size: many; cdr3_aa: ASSPPPGRGNGTEAF
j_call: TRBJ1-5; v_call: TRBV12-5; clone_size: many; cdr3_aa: ASGLVTGANQPQH
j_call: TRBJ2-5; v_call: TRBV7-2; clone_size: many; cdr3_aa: ASRIWGGGQETQY
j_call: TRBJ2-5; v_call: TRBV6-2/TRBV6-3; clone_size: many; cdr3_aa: ASSYSLTPRSPAAPQETQY
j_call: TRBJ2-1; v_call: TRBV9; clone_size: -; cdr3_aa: ASSVGQLNEQF
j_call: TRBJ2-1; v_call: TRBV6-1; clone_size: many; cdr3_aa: ASRPTSGSSNEQF
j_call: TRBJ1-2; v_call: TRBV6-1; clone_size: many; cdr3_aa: ASSENYGYT
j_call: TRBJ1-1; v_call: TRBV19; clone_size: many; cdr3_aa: ASMGPIQGTEAF
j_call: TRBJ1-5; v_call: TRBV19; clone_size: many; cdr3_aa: ASSIRKTDYSNQPQH
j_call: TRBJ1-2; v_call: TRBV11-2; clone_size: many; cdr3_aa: ASSFSVSGIDGYT
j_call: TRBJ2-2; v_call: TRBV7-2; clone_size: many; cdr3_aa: ASRDRGGTGELF
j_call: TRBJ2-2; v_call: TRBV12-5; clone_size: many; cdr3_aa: ASGLGLAGITGELF
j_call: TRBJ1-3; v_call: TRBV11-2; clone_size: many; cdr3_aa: ASSPDPFPGNTIY
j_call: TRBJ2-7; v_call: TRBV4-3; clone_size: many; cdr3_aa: ASSQARVAGHHEQY
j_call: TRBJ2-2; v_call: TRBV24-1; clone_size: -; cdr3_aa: ATSDTSGSIGELF
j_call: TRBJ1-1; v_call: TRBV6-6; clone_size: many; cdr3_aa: ASSYPRGDWFTEAF